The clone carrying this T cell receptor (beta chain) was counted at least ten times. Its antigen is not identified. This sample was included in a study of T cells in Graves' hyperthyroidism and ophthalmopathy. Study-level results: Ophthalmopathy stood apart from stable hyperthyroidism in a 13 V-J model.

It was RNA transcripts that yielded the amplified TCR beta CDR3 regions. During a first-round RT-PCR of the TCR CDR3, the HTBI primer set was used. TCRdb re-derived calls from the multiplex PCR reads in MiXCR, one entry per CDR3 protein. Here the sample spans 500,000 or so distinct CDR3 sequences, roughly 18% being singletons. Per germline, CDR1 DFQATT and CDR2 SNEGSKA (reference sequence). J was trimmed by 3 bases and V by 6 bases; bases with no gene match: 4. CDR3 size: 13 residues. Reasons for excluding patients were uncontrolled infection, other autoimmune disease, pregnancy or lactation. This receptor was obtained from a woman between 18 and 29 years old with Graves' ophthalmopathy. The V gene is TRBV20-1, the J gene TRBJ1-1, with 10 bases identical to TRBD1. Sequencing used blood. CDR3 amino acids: CSASGTGDTEAFF. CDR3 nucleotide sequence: TGCAGTGCGTCAGGGACAGGGGACACTGAAGCTTTCTTT.